One sample yielded the 29 T cell receptor beta chains listed below, sequenced in a study of control samples from healthy donors and cancer patients. The repertoire was sequenced with immunoSEQ multiplex PCR; TCRdb's copy has only in-frame clones and lacks some. Among 70,000 to 85,000 clones listed, 70% to 85% were seen once. The sequencing input was PBMCs. The source is a man between 60 and 75 years old with head and neck cancer.

V is TRBV6-5 and J is TRBJ1-2; D is unresolved. Germline CDR1 reads MNHEY; CDR2 reads SVGAGI. The CDR3 is made up of 14 amino acids. V shed 4 bases and J shed 3 bases, with 12 bases lying between them. CDR3 nucleotides: TGTGCCAGCAGTTTCGGCGGGCAGGACTATGGCTACACCTTC. As protein: CASSFGGQDYGYTF.

The chain recombines TRBV20-1 with TRBJ2-1; D gene uncertain. The CDR3 sequence is 11 residues long. Germline CDR1 DFQATT, CDR2 SNEGSKA (reference sequence). Trimming took off 6 bases at V and 5 bases at J, with 8 bases between the two ends. As DNA, the CDR3 is TGCAGTGCCCCCTCGGACAATGAGCAGTTCTTC. Translating gives CSAPSDNEQFF.

The chain links TRBV19 to TRBJ2-1; D is unresolved. Germline CDR1 reads LNHDA; CDR2 reads SQIVND (reference sequence). This CDR3 has 14 residues. Trimming removed 3 bases at V and 0 bases at J, with 6 bases between. The CDR3 DNA follows: TGTGCCAGTAGTATGCAGTACTCCTACAATGAGCAGTTCTTC. Its protein is CASSMQYSYNEQFF.

J is TRBJ1-1 and V is TRBV18, with 7 positions matching TRBD1. The germline CDR1 and CDR2 sequences are KGHSH and LQKENI. The CDR3 consists of 14 residues. The V gene end was trimmed by 3 bases and the J gene end by 0 bases; junction bases not matched to a gene: 1. Here the CDR3 DNA reads TGTGCCAGCTCACCGGGACAGCTGAACACTGAAGCTTTCTTT. It translates to CASSPGQLNTEAFF.

This clone was counted only a few times. The V and J genes are TRBV27 and TRBJ1-2, with D tentatively TRBD1 (5 bases). V was shortened by 8 bases and J by 3 bases, with 16 bases between the two germline ends. This CDR3 spans 14 amino acids. Germline V gene sequence: CDR1 MNHEY, CDR2 SMNVEV (reference sequence). The CDR3 sequence is CASGFQGIDYGYTF. Written as DNA, the CDR3 is TGTGCCAGCGGATTCCAGGGTATTGACTATGGCTACACCTTC.

CDR3 in DNA: TGTGCCAGCAGCTTGTCAGGGAAAGTCTATGGCTACACCTTC. It yields the protein CASSLSGKVYGYTF. The rearrangement joins TRBV5-6 to TRBJ1-2; maybe TRBD1 (5 bases). V was cut by 1 base and J by 4 bases, with 11 bases left in between. Germline V gene lookup returns CDR1 SGHDT and CDR2 YYEEEE. This CDR3 is built from 14 residues.

The genes are TRBV12-3 or TRBV12-4 and TRBJ2-6; the D is unclear. The ends were cut back, 3 bases at V and 5 bases at J, with 5 bases in the middle. CDR3 size: 13 residues. The CDR3 DNA follows: TGTGCCAGCAGTTTCGGCCGGGCCAACGTCCTGACTTTC. This translates into CASSFGRANVLTF.

The chain uses TRBV7-9 and TRBJ2-7; TRBD1 is a possible D gene (6 bases). Germline V gene sequence: CDR1 SEHNR, CDR2 FQNEAQ (reference sequence). This CDR3 spans 13 amino acids. V shed 5 bases and J shed 2 bases, with 10 bases lying between them. The CDR3 spells CASSRDTAYEQYF. The DNA for the CDR3 is TGTGCCAGCAGCCGGGACACGGCCTACGAGCAGTACTTC. The full variable domain, rest sourced from reference TRBV7-9 and TRBJ2-7, is DTGVSQNPRHKITKRGQNVTFRCDPISEHNRLYWYRQTLGQGPEFLTYFQNEAQLEKSRLLSDRFSAERPKGSFSTLEIQRTEQGDSAMYLCASSRDTAYEQYFGPGTRLTVT.

The V gene is TRBV7-8, the J gene TRBJ1-3; the D gene is possibly TRBD1 (6 bases). V gave up 3 bases and J gave up 4 bases, with 13 bases separating them. Germline assignment: CDR1 SGHVS and CDR2 FQNEAQ. The CDR3 sequence is 15 residues long. CDR3 coding DNA: TGTGCCAGCAGCTTGAGGAGCCAGGGGGGAAACACCATATATTTT. It is translated as CASSLRSQGGNTIYF. Drawing the rest from reference TRBV7-8 and TRBJ1-3, the complete variable domain is GAGVSQSPRYKVAKRGQDVALRCDPISGHVSLFWYQQALGQGPEFLTYFQNEAQLDKSGLPSDRFFAERPEGSVSTLKIQRTQQEDSAVYLCASSLRSQGGNTIYFGEGSWLTVV.

This clone was found once. The V and J genes are TRBV27 and TRBJ2-4; D may be TRBD1 or TRBD2 (5 bases each). Between the trimmed V and J ends, which lost 0 bases and 5 bases, there was a span of 11 bases. Germline CDR1 and CDR2: MNHEY and SMNVEV (reference sequence). This CDR3 is built from 15 residues. The DNA for the CDR3 is TGTGCCAGCAGTTTATCGTATGGGGACCAAAACATTCAGTACTTC. Translation gives CASSLSYGDQNIQYF.

The chain employs TRBV3-1 (or the pseudogene TRBV3-2) and TRBJ2-1, with D tentatively TRBD2 (5 bases). The CDR3 is made up of 15 amino acids. Trimming left V 1 base short and J 14 bases short, with 21 bases between. The germline CDR1 and CDR2 sequences are LGHDT and YNNKEL (reference sequence). CDR3 DNA sequence: TGTGCCAGCAGCCAAGGGGTTGTAGGAGGAGAGTGGAAGTTCTTC. Translation gives CASSQGVVGGEWKFF.

The sample holds one count of this clone. The chain links TRBV6-5 to TRBJ1-3; no definite D call. Germline V gene lookup returns CDR1 MNHEY and CDR2 SVGAGI. The CDR3 totals 13 residues. V was trimmed by 8 bases and J by 0 bases, leaving 8 bases between them. CDR3 region: CASFQFSGNTIYF. The DNA for the CDR3 is TGTGCCAGCTTCCAGTTCTCTGGAAACACCATATATTTT.

This rearrangement joins TRBV2 to TRBJ1-1; no clear D. The V gene's germline CDR1 is SNHLY and CDR2 FYNNEI. The V end was cut by 6 bases, the J end by 0 bases, with 8 bases between. The CDR3 has 13 amino acids. CDR3 DNA sequence: TGTGCCAGCAGCGAAAGTATGAACACTGAAGCTTTCTTT. This sequence encodes CASSESMNTEAFF.

This chain connects TRBV2 to TRBJ1-2; 7 bases are a match to TRBD1. Germline CDR1 SNHLY, CDR2 FYNNEI. Trimming cost V 8 bases and J 6 bases; bases outside gene matches: 9. There are 13 residues in the CDR3. CDR3 protein: CASERQGGNGYTF. CDR3 coding DNA: TGTGCCAGCGAGAGGCAGGGGGGGAATGGCTACACCTTC.

This clone was detected a few times. The chain links TRBV2 to TRBJ1-1; D may be TRBD1 (5 bases). CDR1 is SNHLY and CDR2 is FYNNEI in the germline V gene. Deletions cut 10 bases from V and 1 base from J, with 7 bases between. The CDR3 totals 11 residues. Here the CDR3 reads CATQGNTEAFF. CDR3 DNA sequence: TGTGCCACCCAGGGGAACACTGAAGCTTTCTTT.

V gene TRBV19 combines with J gene TRBJ1-2; the match to TRBD1 covers 7 bases. The CDR3 is 15 residues long. Trimming at V came to 5 bases and at J to 8 bases, leaving 14 bases not matched to a gene. CDR1 and CDR2 from the germline V gene are LNHDA and SQIVND (reference sequence). The CDR3: CASSSVDRAWAGYTF. The CDR3 DNA reads TGTGCCAGTAGTTCCGTTGACAGGGCCTGGGCCGGCTACACCTTC.

V usage is TRBV2 and J usage is TRBJ1-4; TRBD1 aligns across 7 bases. Germline CDR1 SNHLY, CDR2 FYNNEI. V lost 1 base and J lost 4; bases outside the gene matches: 3. The length of the CDR3 is 15 residues. The chain's CDR3 is CASSEGGGGNEKLFF. As DNA, the CDR3 is TGTGCCAGCAGTGAAGGAGGGGGCGGTAATGAAAAACTGTTTTTT.

V usage is TRBV9 and J usage is TRBJ2-2; 7 bases line up with TRBD2. This CDR3 has 16 residues. Germline loops: CDR1 SGDLS, CDR2 YYNGEE. The trim removed 0 bases at V and 2 bases at J, leaving 4 bases unmatched. CDR3 sequence: CASSVDPSGNTGELFF. In nucleotides, the CDR3 is TGTGCCAGCAGCGTAGACCCTAGCGGTAACACCGGGGAGCTGTTTTTT.

This chain links TRBV5-5 with TRBJ1-3; tentatively, D is TRBD1 (5 bases). This CDR3 contains 17 residues. The germline V gene has CDR1 SGHKS and CDR2 YYEKEE (reference sequence). The V end lost 0 bases, the J end lost 3 bases, and 16 bases lay between the germline ends. The CDR3 reads CASSLGLGREVGNTIYF. In DNA, the CDR3 is TGTGCCAGCAGCTTGGGTTTGGGCAGGGAAGTTGGAAACACCATATATTTT.

The chain uses TRBV11-3 and TRBJ2-5; no definite D call. This CDR3 contains 14 residues. The germline V gene encodes CDR1 SGHNT and CDR2 YENEEA. Between the trimmed V and J ends, which lost 1 base and 2 bases, there was a span of 8 bases. CDR3: CASSLGANQETQYF. In DNA, the CDR3 is TGTGCCAGCAGCTTAGGGGCGAATCAAGAGACCCAGTACTTC.

The chain recombines TRBV7-2 with TRBJ2-7, with TRBD1 matching over 9 bases. Germline CDR1 and CDR2: SGHTA and FQGNSA. Trimming cost V 4 bases and J 6 bases; bases outside gene matches: 10. The CDR3 contains 15 residues. In DNA, the CDR3 is TGTGCCAGCAGCTACGGGACAGGGAATTTACGCGAGCAGTACTTC. Its translation: CASSYGTGNLREQYF.

The chain couples TRBV7-9 to TRBJ2-7; D gene ambiguous. In germline, CDR1 is SEHNR, CDR2 FQNEAQ (reference sequence). This CDR3 comprises 14 residues. The germline V and J ends were trimmed by 7 bases and 0 bases, with 13 bases remaining between them. CDR3 protein: CASNNGRSSYEQYF. CDR3 DNA sequence: TGTGCCAGCAACAACGGACGGAGCTCCTACGAGCAGTACTTC.

The chain uses TRBV2 and TRBJ1-4; no clear D gene. There are 12 residues in the CDR3. V lost 4 bases to trimming and J lost 6 bases, with 6 bases between them. Germline lookup yields CDR1 SNHLY and CDR2 FYNNEI. Here the CDR3 reads CASSGTDEKLFF. Written as DNA, the CDR3 is TGTGCCAGCAGTGGTACAGATGAAAAACTGTTTTTT. The full variable domain, rest sourced from reference TRBV2 and TRBJ1-4, is EPEVTQTPSHQVTQMGQEVILRCVPISNHLYFYWYRQILGQKVEFLVSFYNNEISEKSEIFDDQFSVERPDGSNFTLKIRSTKLEDSAMYFCASSGTDEKLFFGSGTQLSVL.

V and J are TRBV5-1 and TRBJ2-1; 10 bases are shared with TRBD1. Germline values: CDR1 SGHRS, CDR2 YFSETQ. CDR3 length equals 16 residues. V gave up 2 bases and J gave up 1 base; unmatched junction bases: 3. CDR3 in amino acids: CASSFRQGASYNEQFF. The DNA of the CDR3 is TGCGCCAGCAGCTTTCGACAGGGGGCGTCCTACAATGAGCAGTTCTTC.

The chain couples TRBV27 to TRBJ2-1; possibly TRBD2 for D (5 bases). The CDR3 is made up of 14 amino acids. V was shortened by 2 bases and J by 8 bases, with 13 bases between the two germline ends. The germline V gene encodes CDR1 MNHEY and CDR2 SMNVEV (reference sequence). The CDR3 DNA reads TGTGCCAGCAGTTTAGCGGGTTGGGTGGATGAGCAGTTCTTC. Protein product: CASSLAGWVDEQFF.

The chain has TRBV19 and TRBJ1-1; D is unclear. Germline loops: CDR1 LNHDA, CDR2 SQIVND (reference sequence). CDR3 length equals 14 residues. Trimming removed 5 bases from V and 0 bases from J, with 10 bases in between. CDR3 coding DNA: TGTGCCAGTAGTTTTCGGAATCTGAACACTGAAGCTTTCTTT. It translates to CASSFRNLNTEAFF.

The chain combines TRBV11-1 with TRBJ2-4; D remains ambiguous. Germline V lookup: CDR1 SGHAT, CDR2 FQDESV (reference sequence). The CDR3 sequence is 15 residues long. V lost 4 bases to trimming and J lost 1 base, with 11 bases between them. CDR3 DNA sequence: TGTGCCAGCAGCTCCTCCGTTATCGCCAAAAACATTCAGTACTTC. Translation: CASSSSVIAKNIQYF.

This clone was observed a handful of times. The rearrangement joins TRBV2 to TRBJ1-3; D call uncertain. This CDR3 comprises 13 residues. Trimming stripped 6 bases from V and 0 bases from J, with 6 bases between. Germline lookup yields CDR1 SNHLY and CDR2 FYNNEI. The CDR3 DNA sequence: TGTGCCAGCAGCGGTAACTCTGGAAACACCATATATTTT. Translated: CASSGNSGNTIYF. Supplemented by reference TRBV2 and TRBJ1-3, the full variable domain reads EPEVTQTPSHQVTQMGQEVILRCVPISNHLYFYWYRQILGQKVEFLVSFYNNEISEKSEIFDDQFSVERPDGSNFTLKIRSTKLEDSAMYFCASSGNSGNTIYFGEGSWLTVV.

This clone appeared a single time. The chain links TRBV19 to TRBJ1-5; 8 bases are shared with TRBD1. Germline CDR1 reads LNHDA; CDR2 reads SQIVND (reference sequence). The trim removed 6 bases at V and 3 bases at J, leaving 10 bases unmatched. The CDR3 totals 16 residues. The CDR3 DNA follows: TGTGCCAGTAGAAGAAACGACAGGGGTCTCAATCAGCCCCAGCATTTT. Translated, it gives CASRRNDRGLNQPQHF.